This T cell receptor beta chain was documented in a study of CD8+ T cells in alopecia areata. From alopecia areata patients, lesional scalp punch biopsies and peripheral blood were collected. Extracted RNA was reverse transcribed into cDNA, the sequencing template. Measured with immunoSEQ multiplex PCR; TCRdb has only the in-frame clones, and not every one. The data show 150,000 to 200,000 clones, approximately 62% seen once. V dropped 6 bases and J dropped 4 bases, with 12 bases sitting between them. The CDR3 loop spans 13 amino acids. CDR1 is SGHTA and CDR2 is FQGNSA in the germline V gene. The receptor's source is a human donor with alopecia areata. The chain couples TRBV7-2 to TRBJ1-2, with a possible D match to TRBD1 (5 bases). This sample comprised CD4+ T cells sorted from blood, obtained at week 0. The CDR3 region has the DNA TGTGCCAGCAGGGGGCCCAGCTTCTATGGCTACACCTTC. Encoded protein: CASRGPSFYGYTF.